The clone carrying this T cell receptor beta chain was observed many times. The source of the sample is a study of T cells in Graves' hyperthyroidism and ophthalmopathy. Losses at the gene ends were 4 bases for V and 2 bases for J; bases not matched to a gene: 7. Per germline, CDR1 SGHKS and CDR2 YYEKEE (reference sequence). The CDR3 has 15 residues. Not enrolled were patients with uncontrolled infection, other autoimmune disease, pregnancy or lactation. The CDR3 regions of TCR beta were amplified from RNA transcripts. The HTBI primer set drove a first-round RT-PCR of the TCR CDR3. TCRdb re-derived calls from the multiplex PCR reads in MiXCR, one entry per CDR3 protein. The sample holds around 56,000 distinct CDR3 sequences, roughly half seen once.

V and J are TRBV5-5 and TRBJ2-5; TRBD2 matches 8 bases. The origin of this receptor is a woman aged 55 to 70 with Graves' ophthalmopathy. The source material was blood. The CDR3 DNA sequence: TGTGCCAGCAGCCCCAGCGGGGGATCTCAAGAGACCCAGTACTTC. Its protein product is CASSPSGGSQETQYF. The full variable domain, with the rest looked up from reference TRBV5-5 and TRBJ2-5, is DAGVTQSPTHLIKTRGQQVTLRCSPISGHKSVSWYQQVLGQGPQFIFQYYEKEERGRGNFPDRFSARQFPNYSSELNVNALLLGDSALYLCASSPSGGSQETQYFGPGTRLLVL.